The clone carrying this T cell receptor (beta chain) was observed at least ten times. The data stem from a study of T-cell reconstitution after alpha-beta-depleted transplantation in children. The CDR3 runs 14 residues. Germline CDR1 reads SGHRS; CDR2 reads YFSETQ. Between the trimmed V and J ends, which lost 10 bases and 0 bases, there was a span of 13 bases. For TCRbeta, the library was prepared with unique molecular identifiers. Each CDR3 protein gets one entry after TCRdb re-called the PCR reads with MiXCR. The data contain nearly 250,000 distinct CDR3 sequences, under 9.5% of them singletons. The origin of this receptor is a male patient younger than 18 who had a stem cell transplant for acute lymphoblastic leukemia, so the T cells may come from the graft donor. This sequence joins TRBV5-1 and TRBJ1-4; the D gene is possibly TRBD1 (5 bases). The sample here was PBMCs, mostly from graft donor cells, taken 180 days after TCRalphabeta/CD19-depleted stem cell transplant. The CDR3 bases are TGCGCCCATCCCCCCAGGGCAACTAATGAAAAACTGTTTTTT. Its protein product is CAHPPRATNEKLFF.